The clone carrying this T cell receptor (beta chain) occurred a few times. No antigen is known for it. Other DNA sequences of this sample code for an identical CDR3. The data belong to a study of beta chain features in type 1 diabetes. General study results and limits: Patients with type 1 diabetes showed fewer VDJ junction insertions and more deletions. Researchers report that Type 1 diabetes patients had moderately but significantly shorter TCRB CDR3s across all four CD4+ subsets.

The authors reverse transcribed all of the isolated RNA, so sequencing captured expressed TCRB transcripts. This table comes from immunoSEQ multiplex PCR, and its TCRdb copy is limited to in-frame clones, with some not included. The sample records a few hundred thousand clones, about 14% being singletons. Sorting produced populations that all topped 95% purity. The V end lost 4 bases, the J end lost 5 bases, and 8 bases lay between the germline ends. This CDR3 has 12 amino acids. CDR1 SQVTM and CDR2 ANQGSEA come from the germline V gene. V and J are TRBV29-1 and TRBJ2-2; D perhaps matches TRBD2 (5 bases). The TCR was taken from a man between 25 and 39 years old with type 1 diabetes. Source material: naive CD4+ T cells from blood. The CDR3 here is CSVASGTGELFF. In DNA form, the CDR3 reads TGCAGCGTTGCTTCGGGGACCGGGGAGCTGTTTTTT.